One T cell receptor (beta chain) is described in this entry. The CDR3 is made up of 16 amino acids. This sample was taken from a study of blood T cell repertoires in COVID-19. Study overall: COVID-19 samples, acute and convalescent, were from the United States, Italy and Spain. The analysed material was cDNA or gDNA that came from T cells, B-cell-depleted T cells, or PBMCs.

Per the original methods: Amplification of reference gene primers was used by the study to estimate nucleated cell counts. The data were produced by immunoSEQ multiplex PCR, yet TCRdb's version contains in-frame clones alone and is incomplete. From that table come the V and J calls and clone size; the DNA was used to work out D and trimming. This sample yields around 220,000 clones, of which 80% to 85% are seen a single time; roughly 4.9% belongs to the top ten. The sample was peripheral blood. This sequence was found in a human donor in a cohort sampled during active COVID-19. The chain is built from TRBV21-1 and TRBJ2-7; whether TRBD2, the table's D call, matches the DNA was not checked. TRBV21-1 is marked as a pseudogene. This CDR3 is CATLRTLLAQLYEQYF. CDR3 bases: TGTGCCACCCTCCGTACCTTGCTAGCACAGCTCTACGAGCAGTACTTC.